A selection of T cell receptor beta chains follows, all from one sample in a study of blood T cell repertoires in COVID-19. TCRdb's copy holds only in-frame clones and misses some; the assay was immunoSEQ multiplex PCR. Counted here are more than 70,000 clones, about four fifths occurring once; the ten biggest clones make up roughly 22%. The sample comprised peripheral blood. Receptor source: a human donor in a cohort sampled during active COVID-19. The CDR3 runs from the conserved cysteine through the conserved F or W. The order of the fields is J gene, V gene, clone size, D gene, CDR3 DNA, CDR3 protein. D genes are given only for firm matches. Expanded clones are given a class, and other clones once, few, many or no size at all.

TRBJ1-2	TRBV5-6	NA	TRBD1	TGTGCCAGCAGCTCCGACGGGAGACAGGGTGGCTATGGCTACACCTTC	CASSSDGRQGGYGYTF
TRBJ2-5	TRBV18	NA	TRBD1	TGTGCCAGCTCACCATTACAGGGGGCGCCGGAGACCCAGTACTTC	CASSPLQGAPETQYF
TRBJ2-5	TRBV4-3	NA	TRBD1	TGCGCCAGCAGCCAAGATACAGGGGGCTGGGGGACCCAGTACTTC	CASSQDTGGWGTQYF
TRBJ1-5	TRBV19	few	NA	TGTGCCAGCGGCCGAGGGGGTAATCAGCCCCAGCATTTT	CASGRGGNQPQHF
TRBJ2-1	TRBV5-6	NA	TRBD1	TGTGCCAGCAGCTCCCACAGGGGGCTCTACAATGAGCAGTTCTTC	CASSSHRGLYNEQFF
TRBJ2-3	TRBV3-1/TRBV3-2	NA	TRBD2	TGTGCCAGCAGCCCCGGACTAGCGACTAGCACAGATACGCAGTATTTT	CASSPGLATSTDTQYF
TRBJ1-1	TRBV28	NA	TRBD1	TGTGCCAGCAGTTTGCCTAGGACAGGGAACACTGAAGCTTTCTTT	CASSLPRTGNTEAFF
TRBJ2-7	TRBV7-2	NA	NA	TGTGCCAGCAGCTTCTGGGCACCGCGAACAGGGAGTGGCGAGCAGTACTTC	CASSFWAPRTGSGEQYF
TRBJ1-2	TRBV20-1	few	NA	TGCAGTGCTAGTGGCCGAGTTTATGGCTACACCTTC	CSASGRVYGYTF
TRBJ1-2	TRBV2	NA	NA	TGTGCCAGCAGTGAAGAAGGAGCCTATGGCTACACCTTC	CASSEEGAYGYTF
TRBJ1-2	TRBV6-2/TRBV6-3	NA	TRBD1	TGTGCCAGCAGTCCGACAGGGGGCTATGGCTACACCTTC	CASSPTGGYGYTF
TRBJ2-7	TRBV11-2	NA	NA	TGTGCCAGCAGCCCCGGGAGAGGCGCACACTACGAGCAGTACTTC	CASSPGRGAHYEQYF
TRBJ1-5	TRBV29-1	NA	TRBD1	TGCAGCGCCAAGGGACAGGGTAGCGGGCAGCCCCAGCATTTT	CSAKGQGSGQPQHF
TRBJ2-1	TRBV2	NA	TRBD2	TGTGCCAGCCGGGCGGGAGCGGGAGGGGTCTACAATGAGCAGTTCTTC	CASRAGAGGVYNEQFF
TRBJ2-5	TRBV19	NA	TRBD1	TGTGCCAGTAGCATAAGGACAGGGAGAGTGATCGAGACCCAGTACTTC	CASSIRTGRVIETQYF
TRBJ2-4	TRBV4-3	NA	NA	TGCGCCAGCAGCCAAGAACATCGACTAGCCAAAAACATTCAGTACTTC	CASSQEHRLAKNIQYF
TRBJ1-1	TRBV11-3	NA	NA	TGTGCCAGCAGCCGAGGTCGGGGTTCGGTGAACACTGAAGCTTTCTTT	CASSRGRGSVNTEAFF
TRBJ1-4	TRBV28	NA	NA	TGTGCCAGCGGCCTGAATGAAAAACTGTTTTTT	CASGLNEKLFF
TRBJ2-1	TRBV13	once	TRBD2	TGTGCCAGCAGCTTATCCCGACTAGCGGGAGGCAATGAGCAGTTCTTC	CASSLSRLAGGNEQFF
TRBJ1-3	TRBV19	NA	TRBD1	TGTGCCAGTAGTATAAGGGGACAGGATGGAAACACCATATATTTT	CASSIRGQDGNTIYF
TRBJ2-1	TRBV5-1	NA	TRBD2	TGCGCCAGCAGCTTGGCCGGGGGACTAGCGTACAATGAGCAGTTCTTC	CASSLAGGLAYNEQFF
TRBJ1-1	TRBV29-1	once	NA	TGCAGCGTAGACGGACAGCAGAACACTGAAGCTTTCTTT	CSVDGQQNTEAFF
TRBJ1-3	TRBV25-1	NA	NA	TGTGCCAGCAGTGATGTCCAGGACAGCTCTGGAAACACCATATATTTT	CASSDVQDSSGNTIYF
TRBJ1-1	TRBV5-4	NA	TRBD1	TGTGCCAGCAGCCGGTATGGACAGGGACCCGCCACTGAAGCTTTCTTT	CASSRYGQGPATEAFF
TRBJ1-2	TRBV30	NA	NA	TGTGCCTGGAGTGTCCAGGGGTATGGCTACACCTTC	CAWSVQGYGYTF
TRBJ2-1	TRBV11-3	few	NA	TGTGCCAGCAGCTTAGAACGGCGGGATGAGCAGTTCTTC	CASSLERRDEQFF
TRBJ2-3	TRBV5-1	NA	TRBD2	TGCGCCAGCAGGGTGTGGTCTAGCGGGCCCACAGATACGCAGTATTTT	CASRVWSSGPTDTQYF